These T cell receptor beta chains were read from a single sample in a study of blood T cell repertoires in COVID-19. This table comes from immunoSEQ multiplex PCR, and its TCRdb copy is limited to in-frame clones, with some not included. The sample carries some 70,000 clones, 65% to 85% recorded once. Sequencing was carried out using peripheral blood. All receptors come from a man aged 45 to 65 with COVID-19, enrolled during active disease. Both conserved end residues are part of each CDR3. D genes are given only for firm matches. Clone size is not always given. Where it is, it says once, few, many or a class for expanded clones.

TRBD1,16,TRBV6-6,TRBJ1-5,-,TGTGCCAGCAGTCGAACCGGGACAGGGGGGGGACAGCCCCAGCATTTT,CASSRTGTGGGQPQHF
TRBD1,18,TRBV4-1,TRBJ1-2,few,TGCGCCAGCAGCCACCACACGCTCCGGGACAGGGTGGGGGATGGCTACACCTTC,CASSHHTLRDRVGDGYTF
-,14,TRBV11-2,TRBJ2-1,-,TGTGCCAGCAGCTTAGGACTAGCCTACAATGAGCAGTTCTTC,CASSLGLAYNEQFF
TRBD2,16,TRBV5-4,TRBJ2-1,few,TGTGCCAGCAGCCCTCTAGCGGGGGGCTCCTACAATGAGCAGTTCTTC,CASSPLAGGSYNEQFF
-,14,TRBV7-3,TRBJ1-1,few,TGTGCCAGCAGCTTAACCGGGGAGAACACTGAAGCTTTCTTT,CASSLTGENTEAFF
-,16,TRBV21-1,TRBJ2-3,once,TGTGCCAGCAGCACACCAATTGGGGAGGGGACAGATACGCAGTATTTT,CASSTPIGEGTDTQYF
TRBD1,15,TRBV15,TRBJ2-7,once,TGTGCCACCAGCAGATCACCGGGACAGCACTACGAGCAGTACTTC,CATSRSPGQHYEQYF
-,14,TRBV3-1/TRBV3-2,TRBJ2-1,-,TGTGCCAGCAGCCAAGATGGCGGCAGCCGAGAGCAGTTCTTC,CASSQDGGSREQFF
-,17,TRBV5-1,TRBJ2-2,-,TGCGCCAGCAGCGTAGGGGAAACCTCATCGAACACCGGGGAGCTGTTTTTT,CASSVGETSSNTGELFF
TRBD1,15,TRBV6-5,TRBJ1-4,few,TGTGCCAGCAGTAACAGGGGTTTACCTAATGAAAAACTGTTTTTT,CASSNRGLPNEKLFF
-,14,TRBV29-1,TRBJ1-5,-,TGCAGCGCGAAGGGGGACGGACAGAATCAGCCCCAGCATTTT,CSAKGDGQNQPQHF
TRBD1,13,TRBV6-5,TRBJ2-1,-,TGTGCCAGCAGCCGTGACAGGGACGGAGAGCAGTTCTTC,CASSRDRDGEQFF
TRBD2,16,TRBV28,TRBJ2-7,-,TGTGCCAGCAGTCCCAGTGGGGGGGTATTACCCGACGAGCAGTACTTC,CASSPSGGVLPDEQYF
-,15,TRBV7-2,TRBJ1-1,once,TGTGCCAGCAGCTTAGACAGGGAGGGGAACACTGAAGCTTTCTTT,CASSLDREGNTEAFF
-,16,TRBV7-2,TRBJ2-2,-,TGTGCCAGCAGCTTAGCCCCCGGGGGTTTGACCGGGGAGCTGTTTTTT,CASSLAPGGLTGELFF
-,16,TRBV6-2/TRBV6-3,TRBJ2-7,-,TGTGCCAGCAGTTACGGTACGGGTTACGGGGCCTACGAGCAGTACTTC,CASSYGTGYGAYEQYF
TRBD1,17,TRBV15,TRBJ1-4,-,TGTGCCACCAGCAGAGACGGGACCGGACAGGGTAACGAAAAACTGTTTTTT,CATSRDGTGQGNEKLFF
TRBD1,13,TRBV28,TRBJ1-1,many,TGTGCCTCCCATCAGGGGGCGTTCACTGAAGCTTTCTTT,CASHQGAFTEAFF
-,12,TRBV21-1,TRBJ1-5,-,TGTGCCGTTCACAGGGAAAGGGAGCCCCAGCATTTT,CAVHREREPQHF
TRBD1,15,TRBV9,TRBJ1-2,-,TGTGCCAGCAGCTTAGGACAGGGGACTAACTATGGCTACACCTTC,CASSLGQGTNYGYTF
-,15,TRBV6-5,TRBJ2-1,-,TGTGCCAGCAGTCGTAGACCCCCAGCGGTCAATGAGCAGTTCTTC,CASSRRPPAVNEQFF
TRBD1,19,TRBV4-3,TRBJ2-2,-,TGCGCCAGCAGCCCTCATAAGGGGGCAGGGGGCCTAAACACCGGGGAGCTGTTTTTT,CASSPHKGAGGLNTGELFF
-,13,TRBV12-3/TRBV12-4,TRBJ1-1,-,TGTGCCACCCTACGGGGGGGGCACACTGAAGCTTTCTTT,CATLRGGHTEAFF
-,15,TRBV19,TRBJ2-3,-,TGTGCCAGTAGTATTGGGCAGATTAGCACAGATACGCAGTATTTT,CASSIGQISTDTQYF
-,14,TRBV11-3,TRBJ2-3,once,TGTGCCAGCAGCAAGAGCGGGAGCACAGATACGCAGTATTTT,CASSKSGSTDTQYF
TRBD1,14,TRBV27,TRBJ1-1,once,TGTGCCAGCAGTTTAACAGGGGGGAACACTGAAGCTTTCTTT,CASSLTGGNTEAFF
-,11,TRBV20-1,TRBJ1-5,-,TGCAGTGCTACGGGGAATCAGCCCCAGCATTTT,CSATGNQPQHF
-,15,TRBV23-1,TRBJ2-7,-,TGCGCCAGCAGTCAATCGGTAGAATTCTCCTACGAGCAGTACTTC,CASSQSVEFSYEQYF
-,13,TRBV28,TRBJ2-1,-,TGTGCCAGCAGTTTGTACTCTAGCAATTTAGAGTTCTTC,CASSLYSSNLEFF
TRBD1,13,TRBV29-1,TRBJ1-3,-,TGCAGCGGACAGACAGGGTACGGAAACACCATATATTTT,CSGQTGYGNTIYF
TRBD2,16,TRBV28,TRBJ2-5,-,TGTGCCAGCAGTCCACGACTAGCGGGAGGGGGAGAGACCCAGTACTTC,CASSPRLAGGGETQYF
TRBD1,15,TRBV2,TRBJ1-5,few,TGTGCCAGCAGGGGGGGGACAGGGACAAGTCAGCCCCAGCATTTT,CASRGGTGTSQPQHF
TRBD2,14,TRBV28,TRBJ2-3,-,TGTGCCGGGAATAGCGGGCTCAATGAGGATACGCAGTATTTT,CAGNSGLNEDTQYF
TRBD1,15,TRBV10-1,TRBJ1-5,-,TGCGCCCGCCGACAGGGGCCCTTTACCCATCAGCCCCAGCATTTT,CARRQGPFTHQPQHF
-,15,TRBV5-1,TRBJ2-3,-,TGCGCCAGCAGCTTGATTGGAGCGAGCACAGATACGCAGTATTTT,CASSLIGASTDTQYF
-,17,TRBV27,TRBJ2-1,few,TGTGCCAGCAGTTTAAACCGGGTTAGCGGAGCATACAATGAGCAGTTCTTC,CASSLNRVSGAYNEQFF
TRBD2,17,TRBV25-1,TRBJ2-7,few,TGTGCCAGCAGTGAATCGCTCTCGCCTAGCGGGTTTTACGAGCAGTACTTC,CASSESLSPSGFYEQYF
TRBD2,18,TRBV6-6,TRBJ2-6,-,TGTGCCAGCAGTCACCGGATCTCGCGGGAGGCTGGGGCCAACGTCCTGACTTTC,CASSHRISREAGANVLTF
-,14,TRBV6-5,TRBJ1-2,once,TGTGCCAGCAGTTACGACCCCCAGGATTATGGCTACACCTTC,CASSYDPQDYGYTF
TRBD1,16,TRBV6-5,TRBJ2-7,-,TGTGCCAGCAGTTACGTAGGACAGGGAGGTTCTAACGAGCAGTACTTC,CASSYVGQGGSNEQYF
-,14,TRBV25-1,TRBJ1-4,-,TGTGCCAGCAGTGAATTTGGGGGCAATGAAAAACTGTTTTTT,CASSEFGGNEKLFF
-,13,TRBV7-8,TRBJ2-7,-,TGTGCCAGCAGCTCAGACTCCGTCTACGAGCAGTACTTC,CASSSDSVYEQYF
-,16,TRBV27,TRBJ2-3,-,TGTGCCAGCAGTTTATGGAGGGGGCAGGGCACAGATACGCAGTATTTT,CASSLWRGQGTDTQYF
-,14,TRBV19,TRBJ2-1,-,TGTGCCAGTAGTACCTTCGGCAGGAACAATGAGCAGTTCTTC,CASSTFGRNNEQFF
-,13,TRBV5-5,TRBJ2-3,-,TGTGCCAGCAGCCAGGGCCCGGCAGATACGCAGTATTTT,CASSQGPADTQYF
-,18,TRBV12-2,TRBJ2-7,-,TGTGCAAGTCGCTTAGCGTCAGCGGGAGTGAAATGGGGCTACGAGCAGTACTTC,CASRLASAGVKWGYEQYF
-,12,TRBV4-2,TRBJ2-7,once,TGTGCCAGCAGCCAAGAGGACAACGAGCAGTACTTC,CASSQEDNEQYF
TRBD2,16,TRBV5-1,TRBJ2-3,-,TGCGCCAGCAGCCTTCGACTAGCGGGAGGGTCAGATACGCAGTATTTT,CASSLRLAGGSDTQYF
-,15,TRBV3-1/TRBV3-2,TRBJ1-6,few,TGTGCCAGCAGCCAAGCGCCAGGAGGAAATTCACCCCTCCACTTT,CASSQAPGGNSPLHF
TRBD2,17,TRBV6-2/TRBV6-3,TRBJ2-1,-,TGTGCCAGCAGTTCGTCACGCGGACTAGCGGTTTACAATGAGCAGTTCTTC,CASSSSRGLAVYNEQFF
-,14,TRBV30,TRBJ1-2,few,TGTGCCTGGAGGAGGAGTCCCGATAACTATGGCTACACCTTC,CAWRRSPDNYGYTF